The TCR beta chain under discussion was sequenced for a study of blood T cell repertoires in COVID-19. About the study: The study drew acute and convalescent COVID-19 samples from the United States, Italy and Spain. The analysed material was cDNA or gDNA that came from T cells, B-cell-depleted T cells, or PBMCs.

This CDR3 has 12 amino acids. Trimming cost V 3 bases and J 4 bases, with 9 bases left between them. Per germline, CDR1 SQVTM and CDR2 ANQGSEA. Produced via immunoSEQ multiplex PCR; TCRdb's table is partial and in-frame only. The sample has some 69,000 clones; 89% are singletons. The source of this sequence is a woman between 45 and 60 years old with active COVID-19. V is TRBV29-1 and J is TRBJ2-5; D is uncertain. Sequencing used peripheral blood. CDR3 loop: CSVDTSRETQYF. CDR3 coding DNA: TGCAGCGTTGATACCTCGCGAGAGACCCAGTACTTC.